Shown below are 26 T cell receptor beta chains from a single sample sequenced in a study of shared clonotypes between healthy human individuals. CD8 cells classed as naive were CD45RO-negative and positively selected for CCR7, excluding terminally differentiated effector memory CD45RA+ cells. Generated by immunoSEQ multiplex PCR, the TCRdb table keeps only in-frame clones and is missing some. The table records hundreds of thousands of clones, about 95% of them present only once. What was sequenced was naive CD8+ T cells sorted from blood. All receptors derive from a woman between 25 and 40 years old in good health.

This chain links TRBV27 with TRBJ2-7, with a tentative D call TRBD1 (6 bases). Trimming shortened V by 0 bases and J by 3 bases, and 12 bases separated the two germline ends. The CDR3 is 15 residues long. Germline V lookup: CDR1 MNHEY, CDR2 SMNVEV (reference sequence). The DNA for the CDR3 is TGTGCCAGCAGTTTATCGGCAGGGGAAGGCTACGAGCAGTACTTC. This translates into CASSLSAGEGYEQYF.

The chain has TRBV6-5 and TRBJ2-7; possible D gene TRBD2, 6 bases. The V and J ends lost 3 bases and 0 bases respectively, with 15 bases between them. The V gene's germline CDR1 is MNHEY and CDR2 SVGAGI. The CDR3 is 16 residues long. DNA of the CDR3: TGTGCCAGCAGTTATGGGCGGGAACCAGCCTCCTACGAGCAGTACTTC. It is translated as CASSYGREPASYEQYF.

The chain employs TRBV5-8 and TRBJ2-1, with unresolved D. CDR3 size: 14 residues. Trimming took off 1 base at V and 8 bases at J, with 13 bases between the two ends. Germline V lookup: CDR1 SGHTS, CDR2 YDEGEE. The CDR3 sequence is CASSLLGFVDEQFF. CDR3 sequence (DNA): TGTGCCAGCAGCTTGTTAGGGTTCGTCGATGAGCAGTTCTTC.

The chain carries TRBV5-4 and TRBJ2-7; either TRBD1 or TRBD2 may fit D (5 bases each). Trimming cost V 6 bases and J 3 bases, with 19 bases left between them. The CDR3 is made up of 15 amino acids. The germline CDR1 and CDR2 sequences are SGHNT and YYREEE (reference sequence). As DNA, the CDR3 is TGTGCCAGCACCCATGGGGGTACAAATTACTACGAGCAGTACTTC. It specifies CASTHGGTNYYEQYF.

This clone was detected once. The DNA for the CDR3 is TGCGCCAGCAGCTCGGACCCCGGGACAGGCTCCTACGAGCAGTACTTC. This translates into CASSSDPGTGSYEQYF. The chain is built from TRBV5-1 and TRBJ2-7; 8 positions match TRBD1. From germline, CDR1 is SGHRS and CDR2 YFSETQ. The V and J ends lost 3 bases and 0 bases, in that order; junction bases with no gene match: 8. This CDR3 contains 16 residues. The full variable domain, its missing parts supplied by reference TRBV5-1 and TRBJ2-7, is KAGVTQTPRYLIKTRGQQVTLSCSPISGHRSVSWYQQTPGQGLQFLFEYFSETQRNKGNFPGRFSGRQFSNSRSEMNVSTLELGDSALYLCASSSDPGTGSYEQYFGPGTRLTVT.

The chain joins TRBV5-1 to TRBJ2-7, with D uncertain. Trimming stripped 0 bases from V and 2 bases from J, with 9 bases between. Germline values: CDR1 SGHRS, CDR2 YFSETQ. The CDR3 covers 14 residues. As DNA, the CDR3 is TGCGCCAGCAGCTTGGTTGCTGCTACCTACGAGCAGTACTTC. Its protein is CASSLVAATYEQYF.

The V gene is TRBV6-6, the J gene TRBJ2-5; 7 bases are shared with TRBD2. V was pared by 2 bases and J by 4 bases, with 7 bases of the junction left unmatched. CDR3 length equals 15 residues. The germline V gene encodes CDR1 MNHNY and CDR2 SVGAGI (reference sequence). CDR3: CASSYGREYGETQYF. The CDR3 coding sequence is TGTGCCAGCAGTTACGGGCGGGAGTACGGAGAGACCCAGTACTTC.

Regarding this clone: The junction departs from the called germline gene at one end, perhaps through a read error. J is TRBJ2-1 and V is TRBV2; 9 nucleotides agree with TRBD1. The germline V gene encodes CDR1 SNHLY and CDR2 FYNNEI. The CDR3 is 15 residues long. The CDR3 here is CASREDRGANNEQFF. The DNA of the CDR3 is TGTGCCAGCAGAGAAGACAGGGGGGCAAACAATGAGCAGTTCTTC.

This clone occurred a few times. The genes are TRBV30 and TRBJ2-2, with 10 positions matching TRBD2. The junction had 6 bases not matched to a gene; V was cut back by 0 bases and J by 5 bases. This CDR3 spans 16 amino acids. Per the germline V gene, CDR1 is GTSNPN and CDR2 is SVGIG (reference sequence). DNA of the CDR3: TGTGCCTGGAGTGTATATCTAGCGGGAGCAACCGGGGAGCTGTTTTTT. Translating gives CAWSVYLAGATGELFF.

A single count supports this clone. This chain joins TRBV27 and TRBJ1-6, with a tentative D call TRBD1 (5 bases). From germline, CDR1 is MNHEY and CDR2 SMNVEV (reference sequence). This CDR3 region has 14 residues. Trimming cost V 8 bases and J 6 bases, with 14 bases left between them. The CDR3 nucleotides are TGTGCCAGCGGTGTCGTTGGGGGTAATTCACCCCTCCACTTT. Encoded protein: CASGVVGGNSPLHF.

Written as DNA, the CDR3 is TGTGCCAGCAGCAAAGTCCTCCCTAGCGGTAGAAGCACAGATACGCAGTATTTT. Translating it yields CASSKVLPSGRSTDTQYF. The chain uses TRBV21-1 and TRBJ2-3; the listed D gene, TRBD2, was not tested against the DNA. TRBV21-1 is given as a pseudogene. This CDR3 spans 18 amino acids.

The chain couples TRBV13 to TRBJ2-1; 7 bases map to TRBD2. The V segment lost 3 bases and the J segment 3 bases; nucleotides outside the gene matches: 8. CDR1 is PRHDT and CDR2 is FYEKMQ in the germline V gene (reference sequence). This CDR3 has 16 amino acids. In nucleotides, the CDR3 is TGTGCCAGCAGCTTTTCCGACGGGGGGAGCTACAATGAGCAGTTCTTC. As protein: CASSFSDGGSYNEQFF.

The rearrangement links TRBV5-8 to TRBJ1-4; D is possibly TRBD1 (6 bases). Germline CDR1 is SGHTS and CDR2 is YDEGEE. V shed 0 bases and J shed 8 bases, with 11 bases lying between them. There are 14 residues in the CDR3. The CDR3 is CASSLEYRAEKLFF. The CDR3 bases are TGTGCCAGCAGCTTGGAGTACAGGGCGGAAAAACTGTTTTTT.

The CDR3 region is CASSHFRDRVTEAFF. As DNA, the CDR3 is TGTGCCAGCAGTCACTTCCGGGACAGGGTCACTGAAGCTTTCTTT. The rearrangement joins TRBV27 to TRBJ1-1; 9 nucleotides line up with TRBD1. V gave up 5 bases and J gave up 4 bases; unmatched junction bases: 8. CDR3 length: 15 amino acids. Germline assignment: CDR1 MNHEY and CDR2 SMNVEV (reference sequence).

The V and J genes are TRBV5-5 and TRBJ2-7, with TRBD1 as a possible D gene (6 bases). The CDR3 loop spans 13 amino acids. The germline gives CDR1 SGHKS, CDR2 YYEKEE (reference sequence). The V gene lost 4 bases and the J gene lost 1 base, with 9 bases spanning the gap. This CDR3 is CASSPDSSYEQYF. In nucleotides, the CDR3 is TGTGCCAGCAGCCCGGACAGTTCCTACGAGCAGTACTTC.

V usage is TRBV10-3 and J usage is TRBJ1-2, with D perhaps matching TRBD1 (5 bases). This CDR3 is built from 14 residues. Germline CDR1 ENHRY, CDR2 SYGVKD. V was shortened by 1 base and J by 3 bases, with 9 bases between the two germline ends. CDR3 in amino acids: CAISEFETDYGYTF. DNA for the CDR3: TGTGCCATCAGTGAGTTTGAGACAGACTATGGCTACACCTTC.

This clone was counted a single time. The V call is TRBV28, the J call TRBJ1-2; D possibly corresponds to TRBD1 (5 bases). The V gene lost 7 bases and the J gene lost 2 bases, with 23 bases spanning the gap. Germline lookup yields CDR1 MDHEN and CDR2 SYDVKM. CDR3 length equals 17 residues. Here the CDR3 DNA reads TGTGCCAGCACCCCTTGGAGGGGCCCACGACGCAACTATGGCTACACCTTC. Its translation: CASTPWRGPRRNYGYTF.

A note on this clone: Different DNA sequences within this sample yield the same CDR3. The chain is built from TRBV19 and TRBJ1-5, with D perhaps TRBD1 (6 bases). Germline loops: CDR1 LNHDA, CDR2 SQIVND (reference sequence). Trimming shortened V by 2 bases and J by 4 bases, and 9 bases separated the two germline ends. The CDR3 consists of 14 residues. The CDR3 loop is CASSIRDTNQPQHF. The CDR3 DNA follows: TGTGCCAGTAGTATAAGGGACACAAATCAGCCCCAGCATTTT.

V and J are TRBV4-1 and TRBJ2-1, with 8 bases lining up with TRBD1. The CDR3 loop spans 17 amino acids. Trimming removed 2 bases from V and 2 bases from J; junction bases left unmatched: 8. Germline CDR1 and CDR2: MGHRA and YSYEKL. The CDR3 coding sequence is TGCGCCAGCAGCCAAAGGGGGACAGGACAGACCTACAATGAGCAGTTCTTC. Translation: CASSQRGTGQTYNEQFF.

This chain uses TRBV7-8 with TRBJ1-6; D not certain. The CDR3 runs 16 residues. Per germline, CDR1 SGHVS and CDR2 FQNEAQ. V lost 6 bases, J lost 0 bases, and 12 bases lay in between. DNA for the CDR3: TGTGCCAGCAGGTTAAGCGGGAGCTCCTATAATTCACCCCTCCACTTT. Protein product: CASRLSGSSYNSPLHF.

This clone was picked up a small number of times. The genes are TRBV5-1 and TRBJ2-7; no clear D gene. There are 11 residues in the CDR3. V lost 5 bases to trimming and J lost 1 base, with 4 bases between them. Per the germline V gene, CDR1 is SGHRS and CDR2 is YFSETQ. CDR3 region: CASRESYEQYF. CDR3 sequence (DNA): TGCGCCAGCAGGGAGTCCTACGAGCAGTACTTC.

V gene TRBV4-1 combines with J gene TRBJ1-1; no reliable D call. Looked up from germline, CDR1 is MGHRA and CDR2 is YSYEKL. Trimming removed 0 bases at V and 5 bases at J, with 19 bases between. There are 17 residues in the CDR3. Written as DNA, the CDR3 is TGCGCCAGCAGCCAAGATGATTTGTCCAGCGGCGGAACTGAAGCTTTCTTT. Translated: CASSQDDLSSGGTEAFF.

The rearrangement links TRBV5-4 to TRBJ1-5; D is perhaps TRBD1 (5 bases). Between the trimmed V and J ends, which lost 4 bases and 6 bases, there was a span of 26 bases. Germline V gene sequence: CDR1 SGHNT, CDR2 YYREEE (reference sequence). This CDR3 comprises 18 residues. The CDR3 here is CASSEGDGLSVVGQPQHF. The DNA for the CDR3 is TGTGCCAGCAGCGAAGGGGACGGTCTGTCCGTCGTTGGTCAGCCCCAGCATTTT.

The V call is TRBV6-1, the J call TRBJ2-7; tentatively, D is TRBD2 (6 bases). CDR1 is MNHNS, CDR2 SASEGT, per germline. The CDR3 is 13 amino acids. V was shortened by 3 bases and J by 5 bases, with 11 bases between the two germline ends. CDR3 bases: TGTGCCAGCAGTGAGGGGGGAGCCCACGAGCAGTACTTC. Translated, it gives CASSEGGAHEQYF.

J is TRBJ1-1 and V is TRBV28; D is possibly TRBD1 (6 bases). V was shortened by 5 bases and J by 0 bases, with 13 bases between the two germline ends. CDR1 and CDR2 from the germline V gene are MDHEN and SYDVKM. The CDR3 has 15 amino acids. The CDR3 coding sequence is TGTGCCAGCAGTGTATACAGGGACTTGAACACTGAAGCTTTCTTT. The encoded protein is CASSVYRDLNTEAFF.

This clone came up once. The chain carries TRBV13 and TRBJ2-5; D may match TRBD1 or TRBD2 (5 bases each). Judging by the DNA end, TRBJ2-7 fits better; the J call may be wrong. There are 14 residues in the CDR3. CDR1 PRHDT and CDR2 FYEKMQ come from the germline V gene (reference sequence). The CDR3 protein is CASSVGRGWTEQYF. The CDR3 nucleotides read TGTGCCAGCAGCGTGGGACGGGGATGGACCGAGCAGTACTTC.